Below are 11 T cell receptor beta chains sequenced from a single sample in a study of blood T cell repertoires in COVID-19. The protocol was immunoSEQ multiplex PCR, while the TCRdb copy is restricted to in-frame clones and leaves out a portion. The sample includes some 180,000 clones, approximately 92% of them seen just once. The sequenced material came from peripheral blood. Receptors were obtained from a man in his fifties with acute or convalescent COVID-19.

Here the CDR3 reads CASSYSDSLDYEQYF. The DNA for the CDR3 is TGTGCCAGCAGTTACTCTGACAGTCTCGACTACGAGCAGTACTTC. J is TRBJ2-7 and V is TRBV6-5; a weak D match, TRBD1 (5 bases). Germline V gene lookup returns CDR1 MNHEY and CDR2 SVGAGI. CDR3 length: 15 residues. The V end was cut by 0 bases, the J end by 3 bases, with 12 bases between.

The V and J genes are TRBV14 and TRBJ2-5; D is undetermined. The CDR3 loop spans 12 amino acids. The germline V and J ends were trimmed by 3 bases and 9 bases, with 11 bases remaining between them. Germline V gene lookup returns CDR1 SGHDN and CDR2 FVKESK. CDR3 in amino acids: CASSQNRNSQYF. CDR3 in DNA: TGTGCCAGCAGCCAGAACAGAAACTCCCAGTACTTC. The full variable domain, with the rest looked up from reference TRBV14 and TRBJ2-5, is EAGVTQFPSHSVIEKGQTVTLRCDPISGHDNLYWYRRVMGKEIKFLLHFVKESKQDESGMPNNRFLAERTGGTYSTLKVQPAELEDSGVYFCASSQNRNSQYFGPGTRLLVL.

The chain has TRBV9 and TRBJ1-4; D not certain. The CDR3 has 14 amino acids. V lost 4 bases, J lost 8 bases, and 15 bases lay in between. Germline loops: CDR1 SGDLS, CDR2 YYNGEE. CDR3 sequence (DNA): TGTGCCAGCAGCCAAACATGGGAGGGAGAAAAACTGTTTTTT. Amino acid sequence: CASSQTWEGEKLFF.

The rearrangement joins TRBV4-2 to TRBJ2-2; D possibly corresponds to TRBD2 (6 bases). Germline values: CDR1 LGHNA, CDR2 YNFKEQ. Trimming cost V 4 bases and J 3 bases, with 12 bases left between them. The CDR3 runs to 15 residues. CDR3 DNA sequence: TGTGCCAGCAGCCCCCGGGGGTCCGACACCGGGGAGCTGTTTTTT. Translation: CASSPRGSDTGELFF.

The CDR3 DNA sequence: TGTGCCAGCACCTCCGGGGGTAAGGGCTCTGGGGCCAACGTCCTGACTTTC. Its protein product is CASTSGGKGSGANVLTF. This chain connects TRBV5-4 to TRBJ2-6; maybe TRBD2 (6 bases). Trimming took 6 bases from V and 0 from J, leaving 16 bases between them. Germline-derived CDR1 and CDR2 are SGHNT and YYREEE (reference sequence). This CDR3 is 17 amino acids long.

The chain uses TRBV10-3 and TRBJ2-3, with 7 nucleotides matching TRBD1. Per the germline V gene, CDR1 is ENHRY and CDR2 is SYGVKD. This CDR3 is built from 15 residues. J was trimmed by 1 base and V by 4 bases; bases with no gene match: 5. The DNA for the CDR3 is TGTGCCATCAGTGGACAGGGCTCCCGCACAGATACGCAGTATTTT. This codes for CAISGQGSRTDTQYF.

This clone was counted a few times. The chain employs TRBV6-5 and TRBJ2-7; 9 bases line up with TRBD1. V gave up 7 bases and J gave up 5 bases; unmatched junction bases: 12. The CDR3 runs 15 residues. CDR1 and CDR2 (germline): MNHEY, SVGAGI. CDR3 nucleotides: TGTGCCAGCAAAATTTCGGGGACAGGGATCCACGAGCAGTACTTC. Protein product: CASKISGTGIHEQYF.

The chain recombines TRBV10-3 with TRBJ1-6; 8 nucleotides align to TRBD1. CDR3 length: 16 amino acids. Losses at the gene ends were 2 bases for V and 7 bases for J; bases not matched to a gene: 7. The germline CDR1 and CDR2 sequences are ENHRY and SYGVKD. The CDR3 DNA reads as TGTGCCATCAGTGAGACCGGGACAGGATTAAATTCACCCCTCCACTTT. This codes for CAISETGTGLNSPLHF.

The chain joins TRBV10-2 to TRBJ2-7; D might be TRBD2 (6 bases). CDR1 is WSHSY, CDR2 SAAADI, per germline. The CDR3 contains 16 residues. V shed 5 bases and J shed 1 base, with 18 bases lying between them. This chain's CDR3 is CASSPGRLAKSYEQYF. CDR3 bases: TGCGCCAGCAGTCCGGGGCGGCTAGCGAAATCCTACGAGCAGTACTTC.

The sample holds a few counts of this clone. V gene TRBV13 combines with J gene TRBJ2-7; 16 bases align to TRBD2. The CDR3 is 17 amino acids. Germline CDR1 is PRHDT and CDR2 is FYEKMQ (reference sequence). Trimming cost V 0 bases and J 5 bases; bases outside gene matches: 4. CDR3 residues: CASSLGGLAGGMDEQYF. The CDR3 coding sequence is TGTGCCAGCAGCTTAGGGGGACTAGCGGGAGGGATGGACGAGCAGTACTTC.

The sample holds one count of this clone. The chain links TRBV28 to TRBJ2-7; weak D call: TRBD1 (6 bases). V shed 8 bases and J shed 0 bases, with 11 bases lying between them. The CDR3 is 13 amino acids. Germline CDR1 reads MDHEN; CDR2 reads SYDVKM. DNA of the CDR3: TGTGCCAGCTGTCGGGACAACTCCTACGAGCAGTACTTC. Translating it yields CASCRDNSYEQYF.